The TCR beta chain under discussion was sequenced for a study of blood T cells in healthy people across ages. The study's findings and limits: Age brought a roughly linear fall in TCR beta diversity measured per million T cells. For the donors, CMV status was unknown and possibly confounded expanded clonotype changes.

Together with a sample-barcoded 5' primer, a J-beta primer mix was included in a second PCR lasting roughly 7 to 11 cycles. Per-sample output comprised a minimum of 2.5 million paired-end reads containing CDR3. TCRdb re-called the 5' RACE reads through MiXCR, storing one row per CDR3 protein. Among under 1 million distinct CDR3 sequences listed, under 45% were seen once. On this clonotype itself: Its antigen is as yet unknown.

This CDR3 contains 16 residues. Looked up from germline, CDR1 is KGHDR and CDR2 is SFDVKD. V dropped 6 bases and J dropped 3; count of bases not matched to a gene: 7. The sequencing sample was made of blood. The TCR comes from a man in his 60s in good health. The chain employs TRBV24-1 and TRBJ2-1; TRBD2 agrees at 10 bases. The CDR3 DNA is TGTGCCACCAGTCGGCTAGCGGGAGAATGCTACAATGAGCAGTTCTTC. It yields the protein CATSRLAGECYNEQFF.